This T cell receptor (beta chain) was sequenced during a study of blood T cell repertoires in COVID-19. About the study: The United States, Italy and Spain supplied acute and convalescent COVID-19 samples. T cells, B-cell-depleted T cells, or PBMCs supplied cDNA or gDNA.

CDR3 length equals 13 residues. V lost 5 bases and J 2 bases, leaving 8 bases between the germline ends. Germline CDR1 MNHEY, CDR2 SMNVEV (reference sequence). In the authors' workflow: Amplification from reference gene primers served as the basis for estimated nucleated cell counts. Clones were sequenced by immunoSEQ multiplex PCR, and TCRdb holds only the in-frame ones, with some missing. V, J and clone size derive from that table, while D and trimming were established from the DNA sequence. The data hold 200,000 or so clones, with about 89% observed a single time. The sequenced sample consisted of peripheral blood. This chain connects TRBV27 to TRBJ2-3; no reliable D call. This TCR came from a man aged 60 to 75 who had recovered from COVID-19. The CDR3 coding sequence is TGTGCCAGCAGTGTGGCCCTCACAGATACGCAGTATTTT. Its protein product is CASSVALTDTQYF.